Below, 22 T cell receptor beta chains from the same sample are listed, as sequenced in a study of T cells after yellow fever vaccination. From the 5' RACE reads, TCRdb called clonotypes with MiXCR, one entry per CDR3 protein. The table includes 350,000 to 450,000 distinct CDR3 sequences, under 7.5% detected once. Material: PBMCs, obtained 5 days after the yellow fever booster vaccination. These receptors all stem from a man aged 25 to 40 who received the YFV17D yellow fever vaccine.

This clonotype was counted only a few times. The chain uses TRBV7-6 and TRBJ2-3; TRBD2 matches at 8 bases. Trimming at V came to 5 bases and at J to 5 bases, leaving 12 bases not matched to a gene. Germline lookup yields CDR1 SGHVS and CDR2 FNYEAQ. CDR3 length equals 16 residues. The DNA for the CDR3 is TGTGCCAGCAGCCGAGTCCCGGGACTAGAATTAGATACGCAGTATTTT. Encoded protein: CASSRVPGLELDTQYF.

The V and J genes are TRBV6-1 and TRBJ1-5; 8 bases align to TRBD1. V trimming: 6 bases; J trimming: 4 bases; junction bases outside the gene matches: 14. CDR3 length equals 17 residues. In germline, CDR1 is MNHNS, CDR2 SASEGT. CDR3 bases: TGTGCCAGCAGCCGCACCGGGACAGGAACACTAAATCAGCCCCAGCATTTT. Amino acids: CASSRTGTGTLNQPQHF.

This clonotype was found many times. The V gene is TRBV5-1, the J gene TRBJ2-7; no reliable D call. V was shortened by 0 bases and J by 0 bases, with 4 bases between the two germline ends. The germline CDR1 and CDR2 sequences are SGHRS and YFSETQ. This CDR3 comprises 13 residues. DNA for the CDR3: TGCGCCAGCAGCTTGGGTTACTCCTACGAGCAGTACTTC. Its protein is CASSLGYSYEQYF.

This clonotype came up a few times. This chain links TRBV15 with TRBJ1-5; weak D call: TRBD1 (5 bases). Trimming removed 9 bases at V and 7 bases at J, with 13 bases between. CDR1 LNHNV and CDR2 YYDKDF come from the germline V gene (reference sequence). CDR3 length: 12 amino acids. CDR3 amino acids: CATRQGSQPQHF. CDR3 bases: TGTGCCACGCGGCAGGGATCCCAGCCCCAGCATTTT.

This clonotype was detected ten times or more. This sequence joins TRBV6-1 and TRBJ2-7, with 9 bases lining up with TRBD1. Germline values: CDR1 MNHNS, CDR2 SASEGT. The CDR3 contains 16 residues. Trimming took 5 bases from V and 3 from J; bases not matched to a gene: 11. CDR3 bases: TGTGCCAGCAGTAAAAGTTCCGGGACAGGGATCTACGAGCAGTACTTC. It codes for CASSKSSGTGIYEQYF.

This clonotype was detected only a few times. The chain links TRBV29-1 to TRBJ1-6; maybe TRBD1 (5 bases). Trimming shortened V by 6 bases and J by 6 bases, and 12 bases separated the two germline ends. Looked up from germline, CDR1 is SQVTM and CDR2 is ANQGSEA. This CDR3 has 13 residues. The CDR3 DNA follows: TGCAGCGTGGCAGCAGGGCCTAATTCACCCCTCCACTTT. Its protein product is CSVAAGPNSPLHF.

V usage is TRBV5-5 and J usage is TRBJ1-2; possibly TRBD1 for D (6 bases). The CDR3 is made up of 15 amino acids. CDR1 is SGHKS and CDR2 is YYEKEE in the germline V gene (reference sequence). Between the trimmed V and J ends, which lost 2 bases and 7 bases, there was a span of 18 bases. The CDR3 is CASSFFQGSHSGYTF. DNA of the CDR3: TGTGCCAGCAGCTTTTTCCAGGGGTCCCACTCTGGCTACACCTTC.

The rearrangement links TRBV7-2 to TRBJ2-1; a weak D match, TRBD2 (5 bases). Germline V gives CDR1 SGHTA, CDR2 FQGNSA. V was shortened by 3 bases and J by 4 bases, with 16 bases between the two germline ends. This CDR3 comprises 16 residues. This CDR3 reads CASSFILRVGYNEQFF. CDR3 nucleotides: TGTGCCAGCAGCTTCATCCTGCGGGTGGGTTACAATGAGCAGTTCTTC.

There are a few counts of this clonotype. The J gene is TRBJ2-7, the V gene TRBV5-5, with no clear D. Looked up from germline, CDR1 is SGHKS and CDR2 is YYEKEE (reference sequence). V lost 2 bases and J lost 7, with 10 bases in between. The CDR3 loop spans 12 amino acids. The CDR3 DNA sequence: TGTGCCAGCAGCTTCTCGGGCGAAGAGCAGTACTTC. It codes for CASSFSGEEQYF.

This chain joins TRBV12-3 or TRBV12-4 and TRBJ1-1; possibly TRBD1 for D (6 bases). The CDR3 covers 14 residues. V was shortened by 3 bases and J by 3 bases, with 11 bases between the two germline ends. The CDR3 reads CASSFWEGDTEAFF. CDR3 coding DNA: TGTGCCAGCAGTTTCTGGGAGGGGGACACTGAAGCTTTCTTT.

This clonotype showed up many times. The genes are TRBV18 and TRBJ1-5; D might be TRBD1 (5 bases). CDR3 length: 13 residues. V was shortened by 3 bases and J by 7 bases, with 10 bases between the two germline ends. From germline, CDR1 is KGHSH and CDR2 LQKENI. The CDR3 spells CASSPPQGQPQHF. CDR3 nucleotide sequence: TGTGCCAGCTCACCCCCCCAGGGACAGCCCCAGCATTTT.

This CDR3 reads CASSSAAPQPQHF. CDR3 bases: TGTGCCAGTAGCTCGGCAGCTCCTCAGCCCCAGCATTTT. The chain has TRBV19 and TRBJ1-5; unclear D gene. CDR3 length equals 13 residues. Germline CDR1 is LNHDA and CDR2 is SQIVND (reference sequence). Trimming pared 6 bases from V and 6 bases from J, leaving 12 bases between.

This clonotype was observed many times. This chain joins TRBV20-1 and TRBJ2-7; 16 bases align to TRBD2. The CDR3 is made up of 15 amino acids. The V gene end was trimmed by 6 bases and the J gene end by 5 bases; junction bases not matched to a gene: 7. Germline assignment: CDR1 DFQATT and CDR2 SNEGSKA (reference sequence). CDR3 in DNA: TGCAGTGCCGCGGGACTAGCGGGAGGGCCCAACGAGCAGTACTTC. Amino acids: CSAAGLAGGPNEQYF.

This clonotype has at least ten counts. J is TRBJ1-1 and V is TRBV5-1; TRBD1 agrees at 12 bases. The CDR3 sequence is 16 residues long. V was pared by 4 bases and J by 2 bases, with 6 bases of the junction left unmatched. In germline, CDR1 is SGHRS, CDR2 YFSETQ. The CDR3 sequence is CASSATGTGGNTEAFF. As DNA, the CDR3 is TGCGCCAGCAGCGCTACCGGGACAGGGGGCAACACTGAAGCTTTCTTT.

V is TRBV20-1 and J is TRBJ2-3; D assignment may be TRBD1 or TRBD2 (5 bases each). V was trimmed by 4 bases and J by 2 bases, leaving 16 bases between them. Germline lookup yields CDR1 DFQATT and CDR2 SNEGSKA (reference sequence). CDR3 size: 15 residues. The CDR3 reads CSANQLTGHTDTQYF. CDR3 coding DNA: TGCAGTGCTAATCAGCTAACGGGGCACACAGATACGCAGTATTTT.

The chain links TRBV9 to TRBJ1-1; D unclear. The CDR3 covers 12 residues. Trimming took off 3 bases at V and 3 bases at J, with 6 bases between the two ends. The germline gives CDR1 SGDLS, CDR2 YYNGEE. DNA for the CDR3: TGTGCCAGCAGCGGAATGTACACTGAAGCTTTCTTT. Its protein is CASSGMYTEAFF.

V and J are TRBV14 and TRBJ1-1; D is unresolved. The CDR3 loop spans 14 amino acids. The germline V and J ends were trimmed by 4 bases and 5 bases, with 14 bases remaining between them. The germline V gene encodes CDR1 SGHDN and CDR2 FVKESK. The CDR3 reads CASSRTDGSTEAFF. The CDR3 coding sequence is TGTGCCAGCAGCCGAACCGACGGGTCAACTGAAGCTTTCTTT.

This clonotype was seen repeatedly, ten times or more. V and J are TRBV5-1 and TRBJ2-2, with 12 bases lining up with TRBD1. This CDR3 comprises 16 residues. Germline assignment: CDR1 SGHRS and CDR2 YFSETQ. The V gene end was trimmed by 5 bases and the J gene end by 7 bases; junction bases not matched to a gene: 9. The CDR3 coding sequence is TGCGCCAGCAGTCCGGGACAGGGGGCGAAAATCGGGGAGCTGTTTTTT. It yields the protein CASSPGQGAKIGELFF. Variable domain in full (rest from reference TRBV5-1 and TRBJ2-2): KAGVTQTPRYLIKTRGQQVTLSCSPISGHRSVSWYQQTPGQGLQFLFEYFSETQRNKGNFPGRFSGRQFSNSRSEMNVSTLELGDSALYLCASSPGQGAKIGELFFGEGSRLTVL.

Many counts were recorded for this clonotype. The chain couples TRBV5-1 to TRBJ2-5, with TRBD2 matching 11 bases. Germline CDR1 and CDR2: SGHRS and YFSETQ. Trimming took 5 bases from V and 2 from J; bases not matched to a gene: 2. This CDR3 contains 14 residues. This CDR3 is CASSVAGGQETQYF. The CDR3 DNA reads TGCGCCAGCAGTGTAGCGGGAGGGCAAGAGACCCAGTACTTC.

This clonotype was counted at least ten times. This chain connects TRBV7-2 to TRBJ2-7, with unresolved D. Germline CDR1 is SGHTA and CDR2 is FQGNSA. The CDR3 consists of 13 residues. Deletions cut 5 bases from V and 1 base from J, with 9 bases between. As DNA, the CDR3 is TGTGCCAGCAGCGGTCTCCGATCCTACGAGCAGTACTTC. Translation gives CASSGLRSYEQYF.

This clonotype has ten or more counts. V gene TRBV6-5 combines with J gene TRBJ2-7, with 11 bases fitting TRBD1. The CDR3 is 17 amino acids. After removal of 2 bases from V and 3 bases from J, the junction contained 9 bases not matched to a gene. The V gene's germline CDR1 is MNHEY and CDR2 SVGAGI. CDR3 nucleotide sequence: TGTGCCAGCAGTTACGGGGCTTCCGGGACAGGGGGCTACGAGCAGTACTTC. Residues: CASSYGASGTGGYEQYF.

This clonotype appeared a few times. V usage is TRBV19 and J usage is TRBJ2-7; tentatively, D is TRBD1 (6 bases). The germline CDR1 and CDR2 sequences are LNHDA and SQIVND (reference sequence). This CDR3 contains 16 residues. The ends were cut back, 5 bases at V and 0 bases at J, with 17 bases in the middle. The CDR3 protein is CASSAAGTTPSYEQYF. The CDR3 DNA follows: TGTGCCAGTAGTGCCGCCGGGACAACGCCCTCCTACGAGCAGTACTTC.